The clone carrying this TCR beta chain has only a few counts. What it recognizes is unknown. The TCRbeta library was prepared with unique molecular identifiers. TCRdb ran MiXCR on the PCR reads and lists one entry per CDR3 protein. The table has hundreds of thousands of distinct CDR3 sequences, 10% to 13% seen once. The record originates from a study of T-cell reconstitution after alpha-beta-depleted transplantation in children. Study conclusions and caveats: Some patients' high day-60 TCRbeta diversity was traced to surviving recipient T cells and thymic progenitors. Alpha-beta T cells about two months after transplant reportedly derived from several hundred expanded graft clones. T-cell numbers and diversity one year post-transplant derived largely from freshly generated T cells.

J lost 6 bases, V lost 4 bases, and 8 bases had no gene match. In germline, CDR1 is LGHNA, CDR2 YSLEER. The CDR3 extends over 16 amino acids. The receptor's source is a child aged 2-15 years with inherited bone marrow failure, due to receive a stem cell transplant. The V and J genes are TRBV4-3 and TRBJ2-2; 10 bases are a match to TRBD1. Sequenced material: PBMCs, taken before TCRalphabeta/CD19-depleted stem cell transplant. CDR3 sequence (DNA): TGCGCCAGCAGCCGACTGACAGGGGGCGAATCCGGGGAGCTGTTTTTT. Amino acids: CASSRLTGGESGELFF.